This entry lists 14 T cell receptor beta chains sequenced from one sample in a study of chemoradiotherapy in HPV16-positive cancers. Only in-frame clones appear in the TCRdb table, and some are missing; sequencing was by immunoSEQ multiplex PCR. Among around 20,000 clones listed, around 67% were seen once. Collection of the sample occurred from a patient who underwent chemoradiotherapy. These receptors originate from a human donor with HPV-associated anogenital cancer.

This CDR3 reads CASSLPGRSNTEAFF. The CDR3 DNA reads TGTGCCAGCAGCTTACCGGGGCGGTCGAACACTGAAGCTTTCTTT. V and J are TRBV7-6 and TRBJ1-1; D might be TRBD1 (5 bases). Trimming pared 2 bases from V and 1 base from J, leaving 11 bases between. The CDR3 runs to 15 residues. Germline-derived CDR1 and CDR2 are SGHVS and FNYEAQ. Looking up the rest from reference TRBV7-6 and TRBJ1-1 gives the full variable domain: GAGVSQSPRYKVTKRGQDVALRCDPISGHVSLYWYRQALGQGPEFLTYFNYEAQQDKSGLPNDRFSAERPEGSISTLTIQRTEQRDSAMYRCASSLPGRSNTEAFFGQGTRLTVV.

The chain recombines TRBV11-3 with TRBJ2-2; D remains ambiguous. The CDR3 length is 14 residues. V lost 4 bases and J lost 7, with 13 bases in between. Per the germline V gene, CDR1 is SGHNT and CDR2 is YENEEA. The CDR3 DNA reads TGTGCCAGCAGCTCACACGGTGTAAGCGGGGAGCTGTTTTTT. Amino acid sequence: CASSSHGVSGELFF.

The table lists this clone with a few counts. The rearrangement links TRBV15 to TRBJ2-7, with D tentatively TRBD1 (6 bases). Germline CDR1 and CDR2: LNHNV and YYDKDF (reference sequence). This CDR3 is 13 amino acids long. Trimming shortened V by 5 bases and J by 2 bases, and 10 bases separated the two germline ends. The CDR3 coding sequence is TGTGCCACCAGCCCGGACAGTACCTACGAGCAGTACTTC. It translates to CATSPDSTYEQYF. The full variable domain, in which reference TRBV15 and TRBJ2-7 provide the parts outside the CDR3, is DAMVIQNPRYQVTQFGKPVTLSCSQTLNHNVMYWYQQKSSQAPKLLFHYYDKDFNNEADTPDNFQSRRPNTSFCFLDIRSPGLGDTAMYLCATSPDSTYEQYFGPGTRLTVT.

This clone was counted between two and nine times. The gene calls are TRBV5-1 and TRBJ1-1; 8 nucleotides line up with TRBD1. CDR3 size: 16 residues. V lost 4 bases to trimming and J lost 1 base; unmatched junction nucleotides: 9. Germline V gives CDR1 SGHRS, CDR2 YFSETQ. The CDR3 nucleotides are TGCGCCAGCAGCCTAGGACAGGGCGGGAGGAACACTGAAGCTTTCTTT. It is translated as CASSLGQGGRNTEAFF.

V gene TRBV11-3 combines with J gene TRBJ2-5; 7 bases are a match to TRBD2. CDR1 is SGHNT, CDR2 YENEEA, per germline. The CDR3 runs 13 residues. With 8 bases clipped from V and 4 bases from J, the junction kept 7 bases outside the gene matches. The CDR3 sequence: CASLRSGGETQYF. The CDR3 DNA is TGTGCCAGCCTTAGATCGGGGGGAGAGACCCAGTACTTC.

The genes are TRBV11-3 and TRBJ1-1; D is ambiguous. Germline V lookup: CDR1 SGHNT, CDR2 YENEEA. Trimming left V 4 bases short and J 5 bases short, with 5 bases between. The CDR3 runs 11 residues. The CDR3 sequence: CASSSGTEAFF. In DNA, the CDR3 is TGTGCCAGCAGCTCGGGGACTGAAGCTTTCTTT.

The CDR3 sequence: CASREWGPGYEQYF. The CDR3 nucleotides are TGTGCCAGCCGAGAGTGGGGGCCGGGGTACGAGCAGTACTTC. The V gene is TRBV27, the J gene TRBJ2-5, with D possibly matching TRBD1 (6 bases). The end of the DNA aligns better with TRBJ2-7, so the J call may be wrong. Germline CDR1 MNHEY, CDR2 SMNVEV (reference sequence). This CDR3 has 14 amino acids.

This clone was counted between two and nine times. The chain is built from TRBV28 and TRBJ2-2; D is uncertain. CDR1 and CDR2 from the germline V gene are MDHEN and SYDVKM. V was clipped by 6 bases and J by 1 base, with 12 bases between them. The CDR3 has 15 residues. The CDR3 is CASRVAERNTGELFF. In DNA form, the CDR3 reads TGTGCCAGCAGGGTGGCGGAGCGGAACACCGGGGAGCTGTTTTTT.

This clone was counted only a few times. The V call is TRBV7-2, the J call TRBJ1-2; D is unresolved. The CDR3 consists of 13 residues. From germline, CDR1 is SGHTA and CDR2 FQGNSA. The V end lost 4 bases, the J end lost 7 bases, and 13 bases lay between the germline ends. CDR3 coding DNA: TGTGCCAGCAGCTCTCACCGACAAACTGGCTACACCTTC. Translation gives CASSSHRQTGYTF. The variable domain in full, completed from reference TRBV7-2 and TRBJ1-2, reads GAGVSQSPSNKVTEKGKDVELRCDPISGHTALYWYRQSLGQGLEFLIYFQGNSAPDKSGLPSDRFSAERTGGSVSTLTIQRTQQEDSAVYLCASSSHRQTGYTFGSGTRLTVV.

This rearrangement joins TRBV18 to TRBJ2-7; 8 bases are shared with TRBD1. The CDR3 has 14 amino acids. V was pared by 0 bases and J by 5 bases, with 3 bases of the junction left unmatched. Germline V gives CDR1 KGHSH, CDR2 LQKENI. For the CDR3, the DNA is TGTGCCAGCTCACCACCGAGCAGGGGGCACGAGCAGTACTTC. It codes for CASSPPSRGHEQYF.

This chain uses TRBV29-1 with TRBJ1-2; perhaps TRBD1 as D (6 bases). CDR1 SQVTM and CDR2 ANQGSEA come from the germline V gene. Trimming stripped 2 bases from V and 7 bases from J, with 17 bases between. The CDR3 runs to 14 residues. CDR3 DNA sequence: TGCAGCGTTGAAAGGGACACCCTCTCGGGTGGCTACACCTTC. Protein sequence: CSVERDTLSGGYTF.

The chain has TRBV15 and TRBJ1-1; perhaps TRBD1 as D (5 bases). With 5 bases removed from V and 6 bases from J, the gap between germline ends came to 19 bases. This CDR3 spans 15 amino acids. Germline CDR1 and CDR2: LNHNV and YYDKDF (reference sequence). In DNA, the CDR3 is TGTGCCACCAGCTCCCGGGGTTCACGAGGGGCTGAAGCTTTCTTT. Its translation is CATSSRGSRGAEAFF.

The V and J genes are TRBV18 and TRBJ1-6, with D perhaps matching TRBD1 (5 bases). Deletions cut 0 bases from V and 3 bases from J, with 6 bases between. The CDR3 length is 15 residues. Germline loops: CDR1 KGHSH, CDR2 LQKENI. In DNA form, the CDR3 reads TGTGCCAGCTCACCACCGGGGCTCTATAATTCACCCCTCCACTTT. Translating it yields CASSPPGLYNSPLHF.

The chain carries TRBV7-8 and TRBJ1-1; D ambiguous. Trimming left V 5 bases short and J 0 bases short, with 10 bases between. The CDR3 contains 14 residues. Germline loops: CDR1 SGHVS, CDR2 FQNEAQ. The CDR3 DNA reads TGTGCCAGCAGCCGGGAGCTTATGAACACTGAAGCTTTCTTT. It encodes CASSRELMNTEAFF.